This T cell receptor beta chain appears in the sequencing data of a study of blood T cell repertoires in COVID-19. Study context: Samples taken during acute and convalescent COVID-19 were collected in the United States, Italy and Spain. PBMCs, B-cell-depleted T cells, or T cells were the source of the cDNA or gDNA that made up the material.

Those enrolled, adults aged roughly 18 to 90 years, came from under 25 US areas. Either two negative PCRs, clearance, or symptom resolution qualified Cohort 3 donors as recovered. Here immunoSEQ multiplex PCR was the method, and the copy in TCRdb shows in-frame clones only, minus some. The repertoire holds more than 200,000 clones, with roughly 89% as singletons. Germline V lookup: CDR1 SEHNR, CDR2 FQNEAQ (reference sequence). The CDR3 length is 14 residues. V was cut by 1 base and J by 8 bases, with 14 bases left in between. The sample consisted of PBMCs or T cells enriched from blood (not recorded which). The origin of this receptor is a woman younger than 45 who had recovered from COVID-19. The chain has TRBV7-9 and TRBJ1-2, with D perhaps matching TRBD1 (5 bases). The CDR3 loop reads CASSLVVDGGGYTF. The CDR3 DNA follows: TGTGCCAGCAGCTTAGTGGTCGACGGGGGAGGCTACACCTTC.